Following are 9 T cell receptor beta chains from one sample sequenced in a study of neoadjuvant anti-PD-1 for oral cavity cancer. Sequencing was performed with immunoSEQ multiplex PCR; in TCRdb, only in-frame clones are kept and a portion is missing. This sample has 12,000 to 15,000 clones, with 65% found just once. This specimen consisted of PBMCs, obtained before nivolumab (anti-PD-1) treatment. The receptors were sampled from a person aged 35 to 85 with oral cavity squamous cell carcinoma.

The chain links TRBV6-1 to TRBJ1-5; D is perhaps TRBD1 (5 bases). This CDR3 comprises 21 residues. The V end was cut by 2 bases, the J end by 7 bases, with 33 bases between. CDR1 is MNHNS, CDR2 SASEGT, per germline. CDR3 coding DNA: TGTGCCAGCAGTGAAAGGGGAAAGTGGCAGGGACCCATCCAATGGGTCCAGCCCCAGCATTTT. Translation gives CASSERGKWQGPIQWVQPQHF.

This clone was recorded once. This chain links TRBV4-1 with TRBJ1-2; 9 bases match TRBD1. Germline assignment: CDR1 MGHRA and CDR2 YSYEKL. This CDR3 region has 19 residues. J was trimmed by 0 bases and V by 0 bases; bases with no gene match: 11. CDR3 sequence (DNA): TGCGCCAGCAGCCAAGATAGAGGGACAGGGCGAAGGACTAACTATGGCTACACCTTC. Residues: CASSQDRGTGRRTNYGYTF.

This clone was seen a single time. The J gene is TRBJ2-5, the V gene TRBV11-2, with 10 bases identical to TRBD1. The CDR3 is made up of 15 amino acids. J lost 4 bases, V lost 5 bases, and 7 bases had no gene match. Germline CDR1 and CDR2: SGHAT and FQNNGV. The CDR3 nucleotides are TGTGCCAGCAGCCAAGGGACAGGGGATCGAGAGACCCAGTACTTC. This gives the protein CASSQGTGDRETQYF.

V usage is TRBV4-1 and J usage is TRBJ1-6; 7 bases align to TRBD1. The CDR3 contains 16 residues. Germline V gene lookup returns CDR1 MGHRA and CDR2 YSYEKL. After removal of 6 bases from V and 6 bases from J, the junction contained 11 bases not matched to a gene. For the CDR3, the DNA is TGCGCCAGCAGGCCCGACGGGGACAGAAGTAATTCACCCCTCCACTTT. This sequence encodes CASRPDGDRSNSPLHF.

This chain uses TRBV6-1 with TRBJ1-5; maybe TRBD1 (6 bases). Germline CDR1 is MNHNS and CDR2 is SASEGT. The CDR3 has 15 residues. V was shortened by 4 bases and J by 8 bases, with 18 bases between the two germline ends. The CDR3 DNA sequence: TGTGCCAGCAGTGCCCCCGGGACACAGTTAGAGCCCCAGCATTTT. It yields the protein CASSAPGTQLEPQHF.

The rearrangement uses TRBV4-1 and TRBJ2-5, with D perhaps matching TRBD2 (7 bases). Trimming removed 1 base from V and 4 bases from J, with 13 bases in between. Looked up from germline, CDR1 is MGHRA and CDR2 is YSYEKL. The CDR3 is made up of 15 amino acids. CDR3: CASSQVGGRLETQYF. In nucleotides, the CDR3 is TGCGCCAGCAGCCAAGTCGGGGGGCGCTTAGAGACCCAGTACTTC.

J is TRBJ2-1 and V is TRBV6-4; maybe TRBD1 (5 bases). Germline loops: CDR1 MRHNA, CDR2 SNTAGT. V lost 0 bases to trimming and J lost 4 bases, with 7 bases between them. The CDR3 is made up of 14 amino acids. The CDR3 sequence is CASSDSRQYNEQFF. The CDR3 DNA reads TGTGCCAGCAGTGACTCACGACAGTACAATGAGCAGTTCTTC.

This chain links TRBV2 with TRBJ2-7; 7 bases are a match to TRBD1. J lost 0 bases, V lost 11 bases, and 4 bases had no gene match. CDR3 length equals 12 residues. Germline V gene data show CDR1 as SNHLY and CDR2 as FYNNEI. The CDR3 DNA is TGTGCCGGGACAGACAGCTCCTACGAGCAGTACTTC. Encoded protein: CAGTDSSYEQYF.

This clone was seen more than once but under ten times. The rearrangement joins TRBV5-8 to TRBJ1-2; TRBD1 aligns across 9 bases. Germline loops: CDR1 SGHTS, CDR2 YDEGEE. The CDR3 contains 15 residues. V was pared by 2 bases and J by 5 bases, with 7 bases of the junction left unmatched. CDR3 residues: CASSFPGQGEYGYTF. The CDR3, as DNA: TGTGCCAGCAGCTTCCCGGGACAGGGAGAATATGGCTACACCTTC.